A selection of T cell receptor beta chains follows, all from one sample in a study of T cell repertoires in cytomegalovirus infection. Each CDR3 protein gets one entry after TCRdb re-called the reads with MiXCR. The sample holds about 68,000 distinct CDR3 sequences, 22% seen once. Antigens of these TCRs are unknown. Sequencing was carried out using PBMCs, sequenced either directly or after in vitro stimulation (not recorded which). These TCRs come from a human donor in good health (CMV status not recorded). Some clones in this sample may be carry-over from other donors' samples. CDR3s include the opening cysteine and the closing phenylalanine or tryptophan. The D gene is left open where the match is weak. Size is stated for part of the rows, as once, few or many counts, or as a class when the clone is expanded.

TRBJ1-3,TRBV7-9,many,NA,14,TGTGCCAGCAGCTTATACTTAACTGGAAACACCATATATTTT,CASSLYLTGNTIYF
TRBJ1-1,TRBV12-3/TRBV12-4,few,NA,13,TGTGCCAGCAGTTTAGCGCGGGACACTGAAGCTTTCTTT,CASSLARDTEAFF
TRBJ2-2,TRBV12-3/TRBV12-4,many,TRBD1,15,TGTGCCAGCAGTCTTGGACAGGGTTATACCGGGGAGCTGTTTTTT,CASSLGQGYTGELFF
TRBJ2-1,TRBV12-3/TRBV12-4,many,TRBD1,17,TGTGCCAGCAGTATTGGGAGACGACAGGGAACGGACAATGAGCAGTTCTTC,CASSIGRRQGTDNEQFF
TRBJ1-2,TRBV29-1,NA,TRBD1,14,TGCAGCGTGGGGACAGGGGGATTTATGGCTGGCTACACCTTC,CSVGTGGFMAGYTF
TRBJ1-1,TRBV7-2,many,NA,14,TGTGCCAGCAGCTTCATACAGGGAAACACTGAAGCTTTCTTT,CASSFIQGNTEAFF
TRBJ2-1,TRBV7-8,few,TRBD2,15,TGTGCCAGCAGCTTATTACGCGGGAGCGGCAATGAGCAGTTCTTC,CASSLLRGSGNEQFF
TRBJ2-1,TRBV7-8,many,NA,13,TGTGCCAGCAGCCGAGCGGGTTACAATGAGCAGTTCTTC,CASSRAGYNEQFF
TRBJ2-3,TRBV7-2,few,TRBD2,17,TGTGCCAGCAGCTTGTATCCTAGCGGGGGGAGCACAGATACGCAGTATTTT,CASSLYPSGGSTDTQYF
TRBJ2-1,TRBV7-2,many,NA,13,TGTGCCAGCAGCTACCTAGGCGTCGGTGAGCAGTTCTTC,CASSYLGVGEQFF
TRBJ1-1,TRBV7-8,NA,NA,13,TGTGCCAGCAGCTTAGCGGACGGACCCACGGCTTTCTTT,CASSLADGPTAFF
TRBJ1-6,TRBV7-2,few,NA,13,TGTGCCAGCACGGGACAATTAAGCTCACCCCTCCACTTT,CASTGQLSSPLHF
TRBJ2-5,TRBV7-9,NA,NA,14,TGTGCCAGCAGCTTAAAGGGGGTTTGGGAGACCCAGTACTTC,CASSLKGVWETQYF
TRBJ2-2,TRBV12-3/TRBV12-4,many,NA,16,TGTGCCAGCAGTTTCATCCCGGGACTCTACACCGGGGAGCTGTTTTTT,CASSFIPGLYTGELFF
TRBJ2-1,TRBV6-1,many,TRBD2,16,TGTGCCAGCAGACATTACGAGGGGCTAGCGGGAACTGAGCAGTTCTTC,CASRHYEGLAGTEQFF
TRBJ1-4,TRBV28,many,NA,15,TGTGCCAGCACGCACGGGAGGGCAACTAATGAAAAACTGTTTTTT,CASTHGRATNEKLFF
TRBJ1-2,TRBV28,NA,NA,15,TGTGCCAGCAGATCTCTATCGGCCTCGGGGCAGGGCTACACCTTC,CASRSLSASGQGYTF
TRBJ1-1,TRBV12-3/TRBV12-4,NA,TRBD1,14,TGTGCCAGCAGTTTACAGGGGGCGGGCACTGAAGCTTTCTTT,CASSLQGAGTEAFF
TRBJ2-1,TRBV3-1,NA,TRBD2,15,TGTGCCAGCAGCAAGGGACTAGCGGAAAACAATGAGCAGTTCTTC,CASSKGLAENNEQFF
TRBJ2-3,TRBV30,few,NA,16,TGTGCCTGGAGTGTAGTTGGAGTAGCTAGCACAGATACGCAGTATTTT,CAWSVVGVASTDTQYF
TRBJ2-1,TRBV25-1,few,NA,16,TGTGCCAGCAGTGAGGCAGGGCCGGGAGTATACAATGAGCAGTTCTTC,CASSEAGPGVYNEQFF
TRBJ2-3,TRBV5-4,few,TRBD2,18,TGTGCCAGCAGCTTGGATCTAGCGGGAGGTTCCAGCACAGATACGCAGTATTTT,CASSLDLAGGSSTDTQYF